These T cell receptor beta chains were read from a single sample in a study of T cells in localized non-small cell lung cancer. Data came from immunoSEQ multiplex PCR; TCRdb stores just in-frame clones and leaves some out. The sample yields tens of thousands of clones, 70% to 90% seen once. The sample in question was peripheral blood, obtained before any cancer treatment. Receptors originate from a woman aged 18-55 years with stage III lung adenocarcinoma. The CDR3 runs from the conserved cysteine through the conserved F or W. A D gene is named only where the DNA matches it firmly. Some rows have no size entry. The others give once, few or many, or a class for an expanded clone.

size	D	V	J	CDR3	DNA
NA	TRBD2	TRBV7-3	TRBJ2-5	CASSLRTSGGLYGTQYF	TGTGCCAGCAGCTTGCGGACTAGCGGGGGTCTTTACGGGACCCAGTACTTC
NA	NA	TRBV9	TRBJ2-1	CASSPPPQGSYNEQFF	TGTGCCAGCAGTCCCCCCCCACAGGGATCCTACAATGAGCAGTTCTTC
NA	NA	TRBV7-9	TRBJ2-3	CASSWGGDGYTDTQYF	TGTGCCAGCAGCTGGGGCGGTGACGGATACACAGATACGCAGTATTTT
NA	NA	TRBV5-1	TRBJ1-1	CASSPTGGGNTEAFF	TGCGCCAGCAGCCCTACAGGAGGGGGGAACACTGAAGCTTTCTTT
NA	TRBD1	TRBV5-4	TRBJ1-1	CASRLGQLNTEAFF	TGTGCCAGCAGGTTGGGACAGCTGAACACTGAAGCTTTCTTT
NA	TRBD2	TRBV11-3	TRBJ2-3	CASSSRGEGSDTQYF	TGTGCCAGCAGCTCCCGGGGGGAAGGCTCAGATACGCAGTATTTT
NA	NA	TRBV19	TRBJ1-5	CASSRGQNQPQHF	TGTGCCAGTAGTAGAGGACAGAATCAGCCCCAGCATTTT
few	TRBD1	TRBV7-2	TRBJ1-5	CASSPQGDQPQHF	TGTGCCAGCAGCCCGCAGGGGGATCAGCCCCAGCATTTT
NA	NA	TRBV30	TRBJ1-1	CAWRVSGAAFF	TGTGCCTGGAGGGTATCGGGGGCCGCTTTCTTT
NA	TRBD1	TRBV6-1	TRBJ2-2	CASRRDRGAGELFF	TGTGCCAGCAGGAGGGACAGGGGGGCCGGGGAGCTGTTTTTT
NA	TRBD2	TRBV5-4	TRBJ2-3	CASSSGGSGGLRDTQYF	TGTGCCAGCAGCTCGGGGGGTAGCGGGGGCCTCCGAGATACGCAGTATTTT
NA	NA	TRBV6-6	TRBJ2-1	CASSLTGTTNEQFF	TGTGCCAGCAGTTTAACCGGGACCACCAATGAGCAGTTCTTC
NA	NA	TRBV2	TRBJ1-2	CASILDTPYGYTF	TGTGCCAGCATTTTAGACACGCCGTATGGCTACACCTTC
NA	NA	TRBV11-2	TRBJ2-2	CASSFTRDTGELFF	TGTGCCAGCAGCTTCACTCGTGACACCGGGGAGCTGTTTTTT
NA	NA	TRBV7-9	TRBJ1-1	CASSSYRAPNTEAFF	TGTGCCAGCAGCTCGTACCGGGCCCCGAACACTGAAGCTTTCTTT
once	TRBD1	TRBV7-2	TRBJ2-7	CASSQLPGQNYEQYF	TGTGCCAGCAGCCAACTTCCGGGACAGAACTACGAGCAGTACTTC
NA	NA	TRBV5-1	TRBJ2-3	CASSFSTDTQYF	TGCGCCAGCAGCTTCTCCACAGATACGCAGTATTTT
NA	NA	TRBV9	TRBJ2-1	CASSVHGGLGVNEQFF	TGTGCCAGCAGCGTACACGGGGGGCTCGGGGTCAATGAGCAGTTCTTC
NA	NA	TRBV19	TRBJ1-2	CASSKTSNYGYTF	TGTGCCAGTAGTAAAACGAGTAACTATGGCTACACCTTC
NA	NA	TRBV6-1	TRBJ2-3	CASSEESASTDTQYF	TGTGCCAGCAGTGAGGAGTCAGCTAGCACAGATACGCAGTATTTT
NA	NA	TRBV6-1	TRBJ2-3	CASNWQGTDTQYF	TGTGCCAGCAACTGGCAGGGGACAGATACGCAGTATTTT